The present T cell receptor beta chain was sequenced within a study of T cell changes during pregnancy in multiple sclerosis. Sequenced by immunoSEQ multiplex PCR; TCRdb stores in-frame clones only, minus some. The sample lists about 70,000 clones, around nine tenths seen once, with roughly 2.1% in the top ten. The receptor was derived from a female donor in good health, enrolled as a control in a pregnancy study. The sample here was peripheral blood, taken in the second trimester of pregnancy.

Written as DNA, the CDR3 is TGTGCCAGCAGCGCACGGACAGGGGCTAGCAATCAGCCCCAGCATTTT. This codes for CASSARTGASNQPQHF. The rearrangement links TRBV7-3 to TRBJ1-5; 9 bases line up with TRBD1. This CDR3 is built from 16 residues. J gave up 0 bases and V 5 bases, and 5 bases lay outside the gene matches. Germline CDR1 is SGHTA and CDR2 is FQGTGA.